One T cell receptor (beta chain) is described in this entry. Its matching antigen is unknown. Sequencing templates came from extracted RNA that was reverse transcribed into cDNA. Assay used: immunoSEQ multiplex PCR; TCRdb lists only in-frame clones, some missing. The data contain more than 200,000 clones, about two thirds of them singletons. Germline lookup yields CDR1 MNHEY and CDR2 SVGAGI. CDR3 length equals 13 residues. V lost 4 bases to trimming and J lost 7 bases, with 12 bases between them. These data originate in a study of CD8+ T cells in alopecia areata. Study at large: The duration of tofacitinib was 6 to 18 months, with 6 months off drug afterward.

Peripheral blood and lesional scalp punch biopsies were taken from alopecia areata patients. Study-wide results and limits: Researchers report lesional scalp, most notably alopecia totalis/universalis, outstripped normal scalp in clonality.

The sequenced sample was CD4+ T cells sorted from blood, obtained at week 0. The TCR comes from a human donor with alopecia areata. The rearrangement joins TRBV6-5 to TRBJ2-3, with D unresolved. The DNA of the CDR3 is TGTGCCAGCAGTTTAGGCAGGCTAAATACGCAGTATTTT. It translates to CASSLGRLNTQYF.